The clone carrying this TCR beta chain has only a few counts. Its target is unknown. Here immunoSEQ multiplex PCR was the method, and the copy in TCRdb shows in-frame clones only, minus some. The table lists tens of thousands of clones, 86% of them singletons. This record belongs to a study of T cell responses to AZD1222 COVID-19 vaccine. Germline V CDR1 and CDR2: SNHLY, FYNNEI. V was trimmed by 11 bases and J by 0 bases, leaving 16 bases between them. This CDR3 is 14 amino acids long. Study findings and constraints: After the peak T cell response, and only then, were repertoires sampled. Unmutated variant regions are reportedly the target of nearly half of TCRs that are spike-specific.

This sequence originates from an adult who received the AZD1222 COVID-19 vaccine. This sample comprised peripheral blood, obtained 28 days after the second AZD1222 dose. V and J are TRBV2 and TRBJ1-1; D is perhaps TRBD1 (5 bases). As DNA, the CDR3 is TGTGCCGGTGCAGGGAACTTAGTGAACACTGAAGCTTTCTTT. This gives the protein CAGAGNLVNTEAFF.